This TCR beta chain originates from a study of blood T cell repertoires in COVID-19. Trimming cost V 1 base and J 6 bases; bases outside gene matches: 5. This CDR3 is 15 amino acids long. CDR1 and CDR2 from the germline V gene are LNHDA and SQIVND (reference sequence). TCRdb's table, derived via immunoSEQ multiplex PCR, lists solely in-frame clones and lacks some. The table lists roughly 66,000 clones, roughly nine tenths of them singletons. The sequenced material came from peripheral blood. The chain uses TRBV19 and TRBJ2-2, with 7 positions matching TRBD1. The receptor was isolated from a human donor in a cohort sampled during active COVID-19. Here the CDR3 reads CASSIGRQGSGELFF. The DNA for the CDR3 is TGTGCCAGTAGTATAGGGAGACAGGGATCCGGGGAGCTGTTTTTT.